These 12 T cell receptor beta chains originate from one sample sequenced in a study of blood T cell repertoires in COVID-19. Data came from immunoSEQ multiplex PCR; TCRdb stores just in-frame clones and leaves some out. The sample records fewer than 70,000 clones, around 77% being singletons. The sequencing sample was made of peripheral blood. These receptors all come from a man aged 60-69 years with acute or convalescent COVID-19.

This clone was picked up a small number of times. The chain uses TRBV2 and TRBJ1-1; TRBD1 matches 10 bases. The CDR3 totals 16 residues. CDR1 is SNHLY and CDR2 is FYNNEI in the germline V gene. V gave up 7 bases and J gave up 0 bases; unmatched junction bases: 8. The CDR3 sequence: CASKRETGGMNTEAFF. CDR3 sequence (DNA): TGTGCCAGCAAAAGGGAGACAGGGGGCATGAACACTGAAGCTTTCTTT.

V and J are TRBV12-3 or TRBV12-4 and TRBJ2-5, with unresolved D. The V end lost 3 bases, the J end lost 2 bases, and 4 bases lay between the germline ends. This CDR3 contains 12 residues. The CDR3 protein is CASSFLQETQYF. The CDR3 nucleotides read TGTGCCAGCAGTTTCCTACAAGAGACCCAGTACTTC.

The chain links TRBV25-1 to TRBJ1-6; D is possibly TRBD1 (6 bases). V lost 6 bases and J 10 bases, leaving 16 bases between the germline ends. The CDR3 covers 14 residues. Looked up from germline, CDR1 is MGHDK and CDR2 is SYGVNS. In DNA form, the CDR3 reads TGTGCCAGCAGCCCCGGGGGGGGCGGATCACCCCTCCACTTT. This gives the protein CASSPGGGGSPLHF.

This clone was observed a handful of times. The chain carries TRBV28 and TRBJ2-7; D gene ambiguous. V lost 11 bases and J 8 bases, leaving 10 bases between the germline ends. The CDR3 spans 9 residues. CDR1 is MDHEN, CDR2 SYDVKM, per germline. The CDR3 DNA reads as TGTGCCCTCCGAAACAAGCAGTACTTC. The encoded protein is CALRNKQYF.

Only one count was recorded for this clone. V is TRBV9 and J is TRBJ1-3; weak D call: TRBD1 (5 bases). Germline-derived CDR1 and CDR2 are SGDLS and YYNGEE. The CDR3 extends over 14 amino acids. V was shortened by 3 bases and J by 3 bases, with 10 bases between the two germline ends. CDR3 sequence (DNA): TGTGCCAGCAGCGCGGGACTCAGTGGAAACACCATATATTTT. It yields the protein CASSAGLSGNTIYF.

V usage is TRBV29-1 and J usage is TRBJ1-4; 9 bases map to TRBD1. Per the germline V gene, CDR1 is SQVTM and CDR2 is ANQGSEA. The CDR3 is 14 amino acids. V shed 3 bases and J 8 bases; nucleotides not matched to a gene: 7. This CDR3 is CSVDPGQGREKLFF. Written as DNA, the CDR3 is TGCAGCGTTGATCCGGGACAGGGTAGGGAAAAACTGTTTTTT.

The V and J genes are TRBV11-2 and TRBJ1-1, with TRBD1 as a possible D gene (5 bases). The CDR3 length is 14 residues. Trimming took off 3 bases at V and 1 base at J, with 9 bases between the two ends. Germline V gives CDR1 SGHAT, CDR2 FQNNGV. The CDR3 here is CASSFSGGNTEAFF. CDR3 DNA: TGTGCCAGCAGCTTCTCCGGGGGGAACACTGAAGCTTTCTTT.

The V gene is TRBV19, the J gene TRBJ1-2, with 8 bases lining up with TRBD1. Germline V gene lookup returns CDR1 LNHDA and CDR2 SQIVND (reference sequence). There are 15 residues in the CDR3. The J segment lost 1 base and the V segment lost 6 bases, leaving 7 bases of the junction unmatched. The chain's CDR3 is CASRSRTGLNYGYTF. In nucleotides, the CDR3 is TGTGCCAGTAGGTCCCGGACAGGGCTTAACTATGGCTACACCTTC.

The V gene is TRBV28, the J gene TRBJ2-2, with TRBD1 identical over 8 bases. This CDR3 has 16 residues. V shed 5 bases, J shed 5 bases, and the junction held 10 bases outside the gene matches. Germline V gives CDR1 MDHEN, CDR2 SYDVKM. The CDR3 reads CASSLSGTGGTGELFF. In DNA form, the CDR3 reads TGTGCCAGCAGTCTTTCCGGGACAGGCGGGACCGGGGAGCTGTTTTTT. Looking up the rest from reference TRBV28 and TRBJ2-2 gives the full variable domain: DVKVTQSSRYLVKRTGEKVFLECVQDMDHENMFWYRQDPGLGLRLIYFSYDVKMKEKGDIPEGYSVSREKKERFSLILESASTNQTSMYLCASSLSGTGGTGELFFGEGSRLTVL.

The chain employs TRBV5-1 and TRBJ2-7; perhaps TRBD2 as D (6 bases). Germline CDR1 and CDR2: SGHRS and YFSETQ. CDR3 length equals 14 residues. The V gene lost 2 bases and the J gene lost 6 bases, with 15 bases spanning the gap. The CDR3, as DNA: TGCGCCAGCAGCTTTGACGCAAGGACTACCGAGCAGTACTTC. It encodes CASSFDARTTEQYF.

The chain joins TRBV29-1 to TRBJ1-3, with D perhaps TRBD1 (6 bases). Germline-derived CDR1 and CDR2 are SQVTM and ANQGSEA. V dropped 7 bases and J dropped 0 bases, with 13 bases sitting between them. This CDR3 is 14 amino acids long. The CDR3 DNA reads TGCAGCGCCCGGGACACCGGCTCTGGAAACACCATATATTTT. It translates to CSARDTGSGNTIYF.

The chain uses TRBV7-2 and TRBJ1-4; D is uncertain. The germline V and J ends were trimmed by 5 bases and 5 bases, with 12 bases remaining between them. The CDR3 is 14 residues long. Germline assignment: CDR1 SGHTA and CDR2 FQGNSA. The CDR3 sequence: CASSGPDLNEKLFF. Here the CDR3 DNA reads TGTGCCAGCAGCGGGCCTGACCTCAATGAAAAACTGTTTTTT. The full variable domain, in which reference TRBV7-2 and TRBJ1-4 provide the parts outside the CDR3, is GAGVSQSPSNKVTEKGKDVELRCDPISGHTALYWYRQSLGQGLEFLIYFQGNSAPDKSGLPSDRFSAERTGGSVSTLTIQRTQQEDSAVYLCASSGPDLNEKLFFGSGTQLSVL.